A selection of T cell receptor beta chains follows, all from one sample in a study of blood T cell repertoires in COVID-19. TCRdb's table, derived via immunoSEQ multiplex PCR, lists solely in-frame clones and lacks some. The sample has around 300,000 clones; approximately 89% are singletons. Sequenced input: PBMCs or T cells enriched from blood (not recorded which). The receptors were gathered from a young man who had recovered from COVID-19. The CDR3 runs from the conserved cysteine through the conserved F or W. D genes are given only for firm matches. A clone size is listed for some rows: how often the clone was seen (once, few, many), or a class if it is expanded.

size: once
V: TRBV11-2
J: TRBJ2-1
D: .
DNA: TGTGCCAGCAGCTTAGAGGGCAGGGTCGGTGAGCAGTTCTTC
CDR3: CASSLEGRVGEQFF

size: .
V: TRBV5-1
J: TRBJ1-4
D: TRBD1
DNA: TGCGCCAGCAGCCTCCAGGGGGCGGATGAAAAACTGTTTTTT
CDR3: CASSLQGADEKLFF

size: .
V: TRBV7-9
J: TRBJ2-5
D: TRBD2
DNA: TGTGCCAGCAGCTTGGGGGGGTTCCCAGAGACCCAGTACTTC
CDR3: CASSLGGFPETQYF

size: .
V: TRBV7-9
J: TRBJ1-1
D: .
DNA: TGTGCCAGCAGCTTAATTAGGTCTGGGCGGGAGACTGAAGCTTTCTTT
CDR3: CASSLIRSGRETEAFF

size: .
V: TRBV10-2
J: TRBJ2-7
D: TRBD1
DNA: TGCGCCAGCAGTGAAGACAGGGGAACCCTAACCTACGAGCAGTACTTC
CDR3: CASSEDRGTLTYEQYF

size: .
V: TRBV3-1/TRBV3-2
J: TRBJ2-1
D: .
DNA: TGTGCCAGCAGCCAGACTAGCTCCTACAATGAGCAGTTCTTC
CDR3: CASSQTSSYNEQFF

size: .
V: TRBV20-1
J: TRBJ1-5
D: TRBD1
DNA: TGCAGTGCTAGTGAGGGACAGTACAATCAGCCCCAGCATTTT
CDR3: CSASEGQYNQPQHF

size: .
V: TRBV6-4
J: TRBJ2-1
D: TRBD2
DNA: TGTGCCAGCAGTGACTCGAGCGGCGGGGGGGCCTCCAATGAGCAGTTCTTC
CDR3: CASSDSSGGGASNEQFF

size: .
V: TRBV27
J: TRBJ2-5
D: TRBD2
DNA: TGTGCCAGCAGTTTATTCTCACTAGCGGGGGGGCCAGAGACCCAGTACTTC
CDR3: CASSLFSLAGGPETQYF

size: .
V: TRBV19
J: TRBJ1-3
D: .
DNA: TGTGCCAGTGGACAGCGACCTGGAAACACCATATATTTT
CDR3: CASGQRPGNTIYF

size: .
V: TRBV29-1
J: TRBJ2-5
D: .
DNA: TGCAGCGTTCACAGAGAGACCCAGTACTTC
CDR3: CSVHRETQYF

size: .
V: TRBV9
J: TRBJ2-1
D: TRBD2
DNA: TGTGCCAGCAGCGTAGGCCCTAGCGGGGGGGCCAGCTCCTACAATGAGCAGTTCTTC
CDR3: CASSVGPSGGASSYNEQFF

size: .
V: TRBV2
J: TRBJ1-6
D: TRBD1
DNA: TGTGCCAGCAGTGAAGCGACAGGGAGGATGGGATCACCCCTCCACTTT
CDR3: CASSEATGRMGSPLHF